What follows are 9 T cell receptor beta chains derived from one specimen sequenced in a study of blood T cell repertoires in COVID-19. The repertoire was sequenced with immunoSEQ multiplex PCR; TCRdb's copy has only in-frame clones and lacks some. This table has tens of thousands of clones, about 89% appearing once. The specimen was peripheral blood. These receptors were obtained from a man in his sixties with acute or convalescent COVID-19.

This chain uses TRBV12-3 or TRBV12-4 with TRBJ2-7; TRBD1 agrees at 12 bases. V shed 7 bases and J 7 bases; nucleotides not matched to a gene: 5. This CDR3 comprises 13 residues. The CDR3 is CASKGQGAGEQYF. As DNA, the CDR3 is TGTGCCAGCAAGGGACAGGGGGCGGGAGAGCAGTACTTC.

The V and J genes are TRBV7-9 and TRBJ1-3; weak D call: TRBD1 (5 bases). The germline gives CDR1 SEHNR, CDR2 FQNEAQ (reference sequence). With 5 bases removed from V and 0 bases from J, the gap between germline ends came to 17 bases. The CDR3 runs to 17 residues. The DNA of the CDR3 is TGTGCCAGCAGCCTAATTATGGGGCAGGCCTCTGGAAACACCATATATTTT. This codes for CASSLIMGQASGNTIYF. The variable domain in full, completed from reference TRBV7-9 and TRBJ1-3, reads DTGVSQNPRHKITKRGQNVTFRCDPISEHNRLYWYRQTLGQGPEFLTYFQNEAQLEKSRLLSDRFSAERPKGSFSTLEIQRTEQGDSAMYLCASSLIMGQASGNTIYFGEGSWLTVV.

The CDR3: CASSLQGNGYTF. The CDR3 DNA follows: TGTGCCAGCAGCCTTCAGGGAAATGGCTACACCTTC. This chain links TRBV9 with TRBJ1-2; D may be TRBD1 (5 bases). The CDR3 contains 12 residues. With 4 bases removed from V and 6 bases from J, the gap between germline ends came to 10 bases. Germline V gene data show CDR1 as SGDLS and CDR2 as YYNGEE.

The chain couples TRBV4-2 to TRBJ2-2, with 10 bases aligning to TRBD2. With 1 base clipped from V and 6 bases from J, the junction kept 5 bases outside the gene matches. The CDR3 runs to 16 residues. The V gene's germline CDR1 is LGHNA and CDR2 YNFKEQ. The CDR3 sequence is CASSQGSGGDSGELFF. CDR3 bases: TGTGCCAGCAGCCAAGGAAGCGGGGGGGATTCCGGGGAGCTGTTTTTT.

The CDR3 loop reads CASSLTRGEAFF. Here the CDR3 DNA reads TGTGCCAGTAGTCTCACAAGGGGGGAAGCTTTCTTT. The chain employs TRBV19 and TRBJ1-1; tentatively, D is TRBD1 (6 bases). The CDR3 length is 12 residues. Germline V gene sequence: CDR1 LNHDA, CDR2 SQIVND (reference sequence). Trimming stripped 5 bases from V and 8 bases from J, with 12 bases between. Drawing the rest from reference TRBV19 and TRBJ1-1, the complete variable domain is DGGITQSPKYLFRKEGQNVTLSCEQNLNHDAMYWYRQDPGQGLRLIYYSQIVNDFQKGDIAEGYSVSREKKESFPLTVTSAQKNPTAFYLCASSLTRGEAFFGQGTRLTVV.

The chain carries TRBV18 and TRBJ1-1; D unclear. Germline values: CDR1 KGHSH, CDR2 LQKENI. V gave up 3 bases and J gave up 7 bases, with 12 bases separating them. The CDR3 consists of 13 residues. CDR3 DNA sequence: TGTGCCAGCTCACCCTCGAGATCTGGTGAAGCTTTCTTT. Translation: CASSPSRSGEAFF.

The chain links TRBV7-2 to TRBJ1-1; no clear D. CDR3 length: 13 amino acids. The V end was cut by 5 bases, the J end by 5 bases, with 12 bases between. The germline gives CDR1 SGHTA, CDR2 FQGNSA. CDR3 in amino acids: CASSTSPGTEAFF. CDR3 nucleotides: TGTGCCAGCAGCACCTCCCCGGGGACTGAAGCTTTCTTT.

This CDR3 is CASSFPTGDRHEAFF. For the CDR3, the DNA is TGTGCCAGCAGCTTCCCTACGGGGGACAGGCATGAAGCTTTCTTT. The chain employs TRBV6-1 and TRBJ1-1; 8 bases line up with TRBD1. With V trimmed by 6 bases and J by 7 bases, 13 bases remained unmatched. Germline CDR1 MNHNS, CDR2 SASEGT. This CDR3 contains 15 residues.

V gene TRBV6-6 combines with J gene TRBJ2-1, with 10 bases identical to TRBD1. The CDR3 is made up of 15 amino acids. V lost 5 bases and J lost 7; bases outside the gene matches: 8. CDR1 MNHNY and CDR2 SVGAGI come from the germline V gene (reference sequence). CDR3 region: CASSHRDRGPNEQFF. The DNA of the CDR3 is TGTGCCAGCAGTCACCGGGACAGGGGTCCGAATGAGCAGTTCTTC.